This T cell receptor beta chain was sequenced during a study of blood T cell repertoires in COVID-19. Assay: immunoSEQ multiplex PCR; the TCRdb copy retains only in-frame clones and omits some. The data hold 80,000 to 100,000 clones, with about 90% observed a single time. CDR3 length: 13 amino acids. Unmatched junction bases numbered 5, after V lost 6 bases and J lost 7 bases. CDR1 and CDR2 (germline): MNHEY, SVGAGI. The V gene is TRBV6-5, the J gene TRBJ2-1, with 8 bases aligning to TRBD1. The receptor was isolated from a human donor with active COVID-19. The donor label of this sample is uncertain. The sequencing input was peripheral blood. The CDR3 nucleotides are TGTGCCAGCAGGGACAGGGAGACGAATGAGCAGTTCTTC. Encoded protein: CASRDRETNEQFF.